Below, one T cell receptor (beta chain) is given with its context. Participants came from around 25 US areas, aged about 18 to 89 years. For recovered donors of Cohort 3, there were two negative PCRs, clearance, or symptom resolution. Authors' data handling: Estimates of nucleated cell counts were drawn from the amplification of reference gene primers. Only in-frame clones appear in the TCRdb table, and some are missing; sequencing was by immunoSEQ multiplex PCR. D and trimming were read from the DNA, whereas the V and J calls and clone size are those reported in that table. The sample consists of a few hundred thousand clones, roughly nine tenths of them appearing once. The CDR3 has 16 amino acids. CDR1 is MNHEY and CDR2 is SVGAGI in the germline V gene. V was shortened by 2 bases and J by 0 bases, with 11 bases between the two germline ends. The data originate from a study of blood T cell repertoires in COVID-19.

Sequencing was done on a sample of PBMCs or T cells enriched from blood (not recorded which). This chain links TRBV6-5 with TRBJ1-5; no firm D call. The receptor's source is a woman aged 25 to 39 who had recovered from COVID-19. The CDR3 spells CASSYKWGDSNQPQHF. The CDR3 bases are TGTGCCAGCAGTTACAAATGGGGAGATAGCAATCAGCCCCAGCATTTT.